A selection of T cell receptor beta chains follows, all from one sample in a study of beta chain features in type 1 diabetes. Assay used: immunoSEQ multiplex PCR; TCRdb lists only in-frame clones, some missing. The profile shows 200,000 to 250,000 clones, around 9.9% of them singletons. The sequenced sample consisted of central memory CD4+ T cells from blood. The receptors were gathered from a man aged 18 to 29 in good health. The CDR3 runs from the conserved cysteine through the conserved F or W. A D gene is named only where the DNA matches it firmly. Clone size is not always given. Where it is, it says once, few, many or a class for expanded clones.

V gene: TRBV29-1
clone size: few
D gene: TRBD2
J gene: TRBJ2-5
CDR3 DNA: TGCAGCGGCTCGGGAGGCCGGGGAGAGACCCAGTACTTC
CDR3 protein: CSGSGGRGETQYF

V gene: TRBV5-1
clone size: NA
D gene: NA
J gene: TRBJ2-3
CDR3 DNA: TGCGCCAGCAGCCAAGGACAGAGCACAGATACGCAGTATTTT
CDR3 protein: CASSQGQSTDTQYF

V gene: TRBV29-1
clone size: NA
D gene: NA
J gene: TRBJ2-4
CDR3 DNA: TGCAGCGTGGGGGGTTTGGCCAAAAACATTCAGTACTTC
CDR3 protein: CSVGGLAKNIQYF

V gene: TRBV27
clone size: medium-sized
D gene: NA
J gene: TRBJ2-3
CDR3 DNA: TGTGCCAGCAGTGACCGCTGGAGCACAGATACGCAGTATTTT
CDR3 protein: CASSDRWSTDTQYF

V gene: TRBV5-6
clone size: NA
D gene: NA
J gene: TRBJ2-4
CDR3 DNA: TGTGCCAGCAGCTTTGAAAAGGGCTGGGGGATTGCCAAAAACATTCAGTACTTC
CDR3 protein: CASSFEKGWGIAKNIQYF

V gene: TRBV7-9
clone size: NA
D gene: NA
J gene: TRBJ2-1
CDR3 DNA: TGTGCCAGCAGCTTAGGTCGGTCCCAGGGGGGGCGCGATGAGCAGTTCTTC
CDR3 protein: CASSLGRSQGGRDEQFF

V gene: TRBV7-9
clone size: many
D gene: NA
J gene: TRBJ2-1
CDR3 DNA: TGTGCCAGCAGTTTGGGCAATGAGCAGTTCTTC
CDR3 protein: CASSLGNEQFF

V gene: TRBV10-3
clone size: few
D gene: TRBD2
J gene: TRBJ2-1
CDR3 DNA: TGTGCCATCATGTCGCGGGAGAGCTCCTACAATGAGCAGTTCTTC
CDR3 protein: CAIMSRESSYNEQFF

V gene: TRBV12-5
clone size: NA
D gene: NA
J gene: TRBJ2-3
CDR3 DNA: TGTGCTAGTGGTTTGGTAGGATCGAGCACAGATACGCAGTATTTT
CDR3 protein: CASGLVGSSTDTQYF

V gene: TRBV29-1
clone size: NA
D gene: NA
J gene: TRBJ1-1
CDR3 DNA: TGCAGCGGTCCCGACAGTGTGGATCCGAACACTGAAGCTTTCTTT
CDR3 protein: CSGPDSVDPNTEAFF

V gene: TRBV2
clone size: few
D gene: NA
J gene: TRBJ2-5
CDR3 DNA: TGTGCCACCCCAGGGGCTCAAAGGGAGGAGACCCAGTACTTC
CDR3 protein: CATPGAQREETQYF

V gene: TRBV10-3
clone size: NA
D gene: NA
J gene: TRBJ2-1
CDR3 DNA: TGTGCCATCAGTGAGTACGGGAGAAGCGACAATGAGCAGTTCTTC
CDR3 protein: CAISEYGRSDNEQFF

V gene: TRBV30
clone size: many
D gene: NA
J gene: TRBJ2-1
CDR3 DNA: TGTGCCGCGACAGGAAACGAGCAGTTCTTC
CDR3 protein: CAATGNEQFF

V gene: TRBV7-2
clone size: many
D gene: NA
J gene: TRBJ2-3
CDR3 DNA: TGTGCCAGCAGCCGTGGCGCGGTCACAGATACGCAGTATTTT
CDR3 protein: CASSRGAVTDTQYF

V gene: TRBV7-2
clone size: few
D gene: NA
J gene: TRBJ2-7
CDR3 DNA: TGTGCCAGCAGCTTAGGCGGCAGAGCCTCCTACGAGCAGTACTTC
CDR3 protein: CASSLGGRASYEQYF

V gene: TRBV16
clone size: few
D gene: NA
J gene: TRBJ2-7
CDR3 DNA: TGTGCCAGCAGCCAGGGACTTCGCTACGAGCAGTACTTC
CDR3 protein: CASSQGLRYEQYF

V gene: TRBV4-3
clone size: NA
D gene: TRBD2
J gene: TRBJ2-7
CDR3 DNA: TGCGCCAGCAGCCTATCAACTAGCGGGAGATCCTACGAGCAGTACTTC
CDR3 protein: CASSLSTSGRSYEQYF

V gene: TRBV7-2
clone size: few
D gene: TRBD2
J gene: TRBJ2-7
CDR3 DNA: TGTGCCAGCAGCTTAGAAGCGGGGGACTACGAGCAGTACTTC
CDR3 protein: CASSLEAGDYEQYF

V gene: TRBV5-1
clone size: NA
D gene: NA
J gene: TRBJ1-1
CDR3 DNA: TGCGCCAGCAGACGAGACAACACTGAAGCTTTCTTT
CDR3 protein: CASRRDNTEAFF

V gene: TRBV27
clone size: NA
D gene: TRBD2
J gene: TRBJ2-5
CDR3 DNA: TGTGCCAGCAGCCCCGGGAAGCGGGAGAGAGAGACCCAGTACTTC
CDR3 protein: CASSPGKRERETQYF

V gene: TRBV5-4
clone size: NA
D gene: NA
J gene: TRBJ2-7
CDR3 DNA: TGTGCCAGCAGCTCCTCCAGTCGTCGAGAGCAGTACTTC
CDR3 protein: CASSSSSRREQYF

V gene: TRBV6-1
clone size: NA
D gene: TRBD1
J gene: TRBJ1-2
CDR3 DNA: TGTGCCAGCAGTGGAACAGGACAGGCGATCTATGGCTACACCTTC
CDR3 protein: CASSGTGQAIYGYTF

V gene: TRBV25-1
clone size: NA
D gene: NA
J gene: TRBJ2-6
CDR3 DNA: TGTGCCAGCAGTCCCGGGGGAACTGGAGCCAACGTCCTGACTTTC
CDR3 protein: CASSPGGTGANVLTF

V gene: TRBV29-1
clone size: few
D gene: NA
J gene: TRBJ2-7
CDR3 DNA: TGCAGCGCAGAAGTTGGAGGAAAGGGGAGTTCCGAGCAGTACTTC
CDR3 protein: CSAEVGGKGSSEQYF

V gene: TRBV18
clone size: few
D gene: TRBD1
J gene: TRBJ2-4
CDR3 DNA: TGTGCCAGCTCACCACCGCAGGGACAGGGTATAAACATTCAGTACTTC
CDR3 protein: CASSPPQGQGINIQYF

V gene: TRBV18
clone size: NA
D gene: TRBD1
J gene: TRBJ1-4
CDR3 DNA: TGTGCCAGCTCACGGGACAGGGAGAAACTGTTTTTT
CDR3 protein: CASSRDREKLFF